This T cell receptor beta chain appears in the sequencing data of a study of cytomegalovirus exposure and HLA in healthy donors. General study points: Data from an earlier analysis indicated that most TCR beta V segments were productive either about 90% or about 30% of the time. Solely CMV serostatus was available to characterize immune exposure. Reportedly, diagnosis of cytomegalovirus status by the classifier showed high specificity and sensitivity. According to a later analysis, most TCR beta chains associated with CMV appeared HLA-restricted.

60 Vbeta and 13 Jbeta primers were used in PCR. Produced via immunoSEQ multiplex PCR; TCRdb's table is partial and in-frame only. Its clone listing holds about 200,000 clones. V was pared by 6 bases and J by 10 bases, with 15 bases between. The germline CDR1 and CDR2 sequences are SGHAT and FQDESV (reference sequence). The length of the CDR3 is 12 residues. As for this clone: The antigen is unknown.

Material for sequencing was PBMCs. The chain carries TRBV11-1 and TRBJ1-1; maybe TRBD1 (5 bases). The clonotype was recovered from a man aged 30-40 years in good health and CMV-seronegative. CDR3 DNA: TGTGCCAGCAGTCCGAAGGGGTTGGGAGCTTTCTTT. Translating gives CASSPKGLGAFF.